The rows below give T cell receptor beta chains drawn from one sample of a study of beta chain features in type 1 diabetes. Here immunoSEQ multiplex PCR was the method, and the copy in TCRdb shows in-frame clones only, minus some. The top ten clones hold 0.45% to 0.65% of a sample with 300,000 to 450,000 clones, 8.5% to 10% of them seen once. Material for sequencing was central memory CD4+ T cells from blood. These receptors all stem from a man aged 25-40 years with type 1 diabetes. The CDR3 runs from the conserved cysteine through the conserved F or W. D genes are given only for firm matches. Clone size is stated in some rows and not others, as once, few, many or a class when expanded.

CDR3 length	clone size	V gene	D gene	J gene	CDR3 protein	CDR3 DNA
12	.	TRBV5-1	.	TRBJ2-7	CASTDTAYEQYF	TGCGCCAGCACTGACACAGCCTACGAGCAGTACTTC
14	few	TRBV10-3	TRBD1	TRBJ2-5	CASLDRAGEETQYF	TGTGCCAGCCTCGACAGGGCCGGAGAAGAGACCCAGTACTTC
14	few	TRBV28	.	TRBJ2-7	CASSLTQGSYEQYF	TGTGCCAGCAGTTTAACCCAGGGCTCCTACGAGCAGTACTTC
16	.	TRBV21-1	.	TRBJ1-1	CASSISRGGECTEAFF	TGTGCCAGCAGCATATCCAGGGGAGGTGAATGCACTGAAGCTTTCTTT
14	.	TRBV29-1	.	TRBJ2-6	CSVGRGTGANVLTF	TGCAGCGTTGGAAGGGGCACTGGGGCCAACGTCCTGACTTTC
14	many	TRBV4-1	.	TRBJ1-3	CASSPQAAGNTIYF	TGCGCCAGCAGCCCGCAGGCGGCTGGAAACACCATATATTTT
15	many	TRBV11-2	.	TRBJ2-2	CASSLAARIPGELFF	TGTGCCAGCAGCTTAGCGGCCAGAATCCCCGGGGAGCTGTTTTTT
14	.	TRBV28	TRBD1	TRBJ1-2	CASRRTGGNYGYTF	TGTGCCAGCAGACGGACAGGGGGCAACTATGGCTACACCTTC
14	few	TRBV27	.	TRBJ2-3	CASSSPRTPDTQYF	TGTGCCAGCAGTTCACCACGGACCCCAGATACGCAGTATTTT
15	few	TRBV7-9	.	TRBJ1-1	CASSFGDVMNTEAFF	TGTGCCAGCAGCTTTGGGGACGTCATGAACACTGAAGCTTTCTTT
13	.	TRBV5-6	.	TRBJ2-4	CASSLPGEHIQYF	TGTGCCAGCAGCTTGCCTGGGGAGCACATTCAGTACTTC
12	.	TRBV4-3	.	TRBJ2-1	CASSQDLSEQFF	TGCGCCAGCAGCCAAGATTTAAGTGAGCAGTTCTTC
16	.	TRBV11-3	TRBD2	TRBJ2-1	CASSRRRLAGYNEQFF	TGTGCCAGCAGCCGAAGGAGACTAGCGGGTTACAATGAGCAGTTCTTC
14	many	TRBV7-9	TRBD1	TRBJ1-4	CASSLGQGNEKLFF	TGTGCCAGCAGCTTAGGACAGGGTAATGAAAAACTGTTTTTT
15	few	TRBV28	TRBD1	TRBJ2-7	CASRITGTGVWEQYF	TGTGCCAGCAGGATTACCGGGACAGGGGTGTGGGAGCAGTACTTC